These T cell receptor beta chains were read from a single sample in a study of shared clonotypes between healthy human individuals. The method was immunoSEQ multiplex PCR; TCRdb's version includes in-frame clones alone and lacks a portion of them. The sample lists more than 2,000,000 clones, approximately 90% occurring once. The sequenced sample was naive CD4+ T cells sorted from blood. Receptors originate from a man younger than 35 in good health. Both conserved end residues are part of each CDR3. The D gene is left open where the match is weak. Clone sizes are given selectively: once, few, many, or a class where the clone is expanded.

TRBJ1-2	-	TRBV21-1	once	CASSKEVAFYGYTF	TGTGCCAGCAGCAAAGAGGTGGCCTTCTATGGCTACACCTTC
TRBJ1-2	-	TRBV21-1	once	CASSPGGGQGVLSGYGYTF	TGTGCCAGCAGCCCTGGGGGAGGACAGGGAGTCCTCTCGGGATATGGCTACACCTTC
TRBJ2-2	TRBD2	TRBV7-2	-	CASSSGLAGELFF	TGTGCCAGCAGCTCAGGACTAGCCGGGGAGCTGTTTTTT
TRBJ2-7	-	TRBV6-6	-	CASKDRPYEQYF	TGTGCCAGCAAGGACAGACCCTACGAGCAGTACTTC
TRBJ2-7	TRBD2	TRBV6-7	-	CASIGLAGEYEQYF	TGTGCCAGCATTGGACTAGCGGGGGAATACGAGCAGTACTTC
TRBJ1-2	-	TRBV15	-	CATSRDSGDYGYTF	TGTGCCACCAGCAGAGATTCTGGGGACTATGGCTACACCTTC
TRBJ2-2	TRBD2	TRBV9	-	CASSVSGRDNTGELFF	TGTGCCAGCAGCGTTAGCGGGAGGGATAACACCGGGGAGCTGTTTTTT
TRBJ2-5	-	TRBV6-1	-	CATRRGAQETQYF	TGTGCCACCCGCCGGGGGGCCCAAGAGACCCAGTACTTC
TRBJ2-2	-	TRBV10-1	-	CASSEQVSGELFF	TGCGCCAGCAGTGAGCAGGTCTCCGGGGAGCTGTTTTTT
TRBJ2-7	-	TRBV21-1	-	CASNNRDEQYF	TGTGCCAGCAACAACAGGGACGAGCAGTACTTC
TRBJ2-3	TRBD2	TRBV2	-	CAKLADSTDTQYF	TGTGCCAAACTAGCGGATAGCACAGATACGCAGTATTTT
TRBJ2-7	TRBD1	TRBV7-2	-	CASITRGQGFHEQYF	TGTGCCAGCATCACGCGCGGACAGGGGTTCCACGAGCAGTACTTC
TRBJ1-4	-	TRBV7-2	-	CASSSRGGLDEKLFF	TGTGCCAGCAGCTCGCGGGGGGGGCTTGATGAAAAACTGTTTTTT
TRBJ1-6	-	TRBV5-1	-	CASSFWGAGNSPLHF	TGCGCCAGCAGCTTTTGGGGGGCAGGAAATTCACCCCTCCACTTT
TRBJ1-6	-	TRBV2	-	CASGPPGGSPLHF	TGTGCCAGCGGGCCCCCTGGGGGCTCACCCCTCCACTTT
TRBJ2-3	-	TRBV28	-	CASSSPSADRTDTQYF	TGTGCCAGCAGTTCACCCTCAGCGGACCGCACAGATACGCAGTATTTT
TRBJ1-4	TRBD1	TRBV10-3	-	CAISDGQGGGEKLFF	TGTGCCATCAGTGACGGACAGGGGGGAGGTGAAAAACTGTTTTTT
TRBJ1-1	-	TRBV5-1	-	CASSLLGMNTEAFF	TGCGCCAGCAGCCTTCTAGGGATGAACACTGAAGCTTTCTTT
TRBJ2-5	-	TRBV29-1	-	CSVVKSGGETQYF	TGCAGCGTCGTGAAATCTGGAGGGGAGACCCAGTACTTC
TRBJ1-5	-	TRBV5-6	-	CASSLGGYSNQPQHF	TGTGCCAGCAGCTTGGGGGGATATAGCAATCAGCCCCAGCATTTT
TRBJ2-3	-	TRBV30	-	CAWGRSGLGTDTQYF	TGTGCCTGGGGGAGGTCTGGCCTTGGGACAGATACGCAGTATTTT
TRBJ1-4	TRBD1	TRBV6-6	-	CASSYFQGATEKLFF	TGTGCCAGCAGTTACTTTCAGGGGGCAACTGAAAAACTGTTTTTT
TRBJ2-7	-	TRBV4-1	-	CASSPDRLYEQYF	TGCGCCAGCAGCCCAGACAGGCTATACGAGCAGTACTTC
TRBJ1-4	-	TRBV6-5	-	CASSYSKVGSYEKLFF	TGTGCCAGCAGTTACTCGAAGGTTGGCAGCTATGAAAAACTGTTTTTT
TRBJ2-2	TRBD2	TRBV9	once	CASSVELAGTGELFF	TGTGCCAGCAGCGTAGAACTAGCGGGCACCGGGGAGCTGTTTTTT
TRBJ2-7	-	TRBV6-6	-	CASSHRDSLSSYEQYF	TGTGCCAGCAGTCACCGAGACAGCCTAAGCTCCTACGAGCAGTACTTC
TRBJ1-3	-	TRBV5-8	-	CASSLFQAAGNTIYF	TGTGCCAGCAGCTTGTTCCAGGCGGCTGGAAACACCATATATTTT
TRBJ2-1	-	TRBV2	-	CASSVQAMGEQFF	TGTGCCAGCAGTGTGCAGGCTATGGGTGAGCAGTTCTTC
TRBJ2-2	TRBD1	TRBV5-8	-	CASRLGQKNTGELFF	TGTGCCAGCAGGCTGGGACAGAAGAACACCGGGGAGCTGTTTTTT
TRBJ2-6	TRBD1	TRBV28	-	CASSLGTGAASGANVLTF	TGTGCCAGCAGTTTAGGTACAGGGGCAGCCTCTGGGGCCAACGTCCTGACTTTC
TRBJ2-7	-	TRBV6-5	-	CASGSGWGQYF	TGTGCCAGCGGTTCGGGCTGGGGGCAGTACTTC
TRBJ1-2	-	TRBV6-6	-	CASRRDGTYGYTF	TGTGCCAGCAGGCGGGACGGAACCTATGGCTACACCTTC
TRBJ2-1	-	TRBV7-9	-	CASRTLGAGPSSYNEQFF	TGTGCCAGCAGAACTTTAGGTGCGGGCCCGAGCTCCTACAATGAGCAGTTCTTC
TRBJ1-2	-	TRBV28	once	CASSRSNYGYTF	TGTGCCAGCAGCCGGTCAAACTATGGCTACACCTTC
TRBJ2-3	TRBD2	TRBV5-1	-	CASSAGLAGRSVSDTQYF	TGCGCCAGCAGCGCAGGACTAGCGGGGCGGTCTGTGTCAGATACGCAGTATTTT
TRBJ1-1	-	TRBV5-6	-	CASSFAPMNTEAFF	TGTGCCAGCAGCTTCGCCCCTATGAACACTGAAGCTTTCTTT
TRBJ2-1	-	TRBV5-1	-	CASNQNAGASTYNEQFF	TGCGCCAGCAACCAGAACGCAGGGGCGAGCACCTACAATGAGCAGTTCTTC
TRBJ2-3	-	TRBV5-4	-	CASSLAGVFSTDTQYF	TGTGCCAGCAGCTTGGCAGGTGTCTTTAGCACAGATACGCAGTATTTT
TRBJ2-3	TRBD2	TRBV11-2	-	CASSLDWASGRGKDAQYF	TGTGCCAGCAGCTTAGATTGGGCAAGCGGGAGGGGCAAGGATGCGCAGTATTTT
TRBJ2-7	-	TRBV18	once	CASSGGGRYSYEQYF	TGTGCCAGCTCGGGGGGCGGACGGTACTCCTACGAGCAGTACTTC
TRBJ2-2	-	TRBV4-1	-	CASSPTTQGGRSGELFF	TGCGCCAGCAGCCCAACGACCCAGGGGGGGAGATCCGGGGAGCTGTTTTTT
TRBJ2-3	TRBD2	TRBV28	-	CASMPSGGEVTDTQYF	TGTGCCAGCATGCCTAGCGGGGGAGAGGTCACAGATACGCAGTATTTT
TRBJ2-7	TRBD2	TRBV30	-	CAWSVGGGAHEQYF	TGTGCCTGGAGTGTGGGCGGGGGGGCCCACGAGCAGTACTTC
TRBJ1-3	TRBD1	TRBV19	-	CASSTAGQASGNTIYF	TGTGCCAGTAGTACCGCGGGACAGGCCTCTGGAAACACCATATATTTT
TRBJ2-1	TRBD1	TRBV7-2	once	CASSLSGTGAFNEQFF	TGTGCCAGCAGTCTGTCCGGGACAGGGGCCTTCAATGAGCAGTTCTTC
TRBJ1-6	-	TRBV25-1	-	CASSPAAGSYNSPLHF	TGTGCCAGCAGTCCCGCGGCAGGGAGCTATAATTCACCCCTCCACTTT
TRBJ1-3	TRBD1	TRBV5-6	few	CASSPTGSGNTIYF	TGTGCCAGCAGCCCGACAGGGTCTGGAAACACCATATATTTT
TRBJ2-5	-	TRBV18	-	CPSSRGYQETQYF	TGTCCCAGCTCAAGGGGTTACCAAGAGACCCAGTACTTC
TRBJ1-2	TRBD1	TRBV5-4	-	CASSAADRGNGYTF	TGTGCCAGCAGCGCTGCCGACAGGGGCAATGGCTACACCTTC
TRBJ2-3	-	TRBV29-1	-	CSLTGDTQYF	TGCAGCCTAACAGGGGATACGCAGTATTTT
TRBJ2-5	TRBD2	TRBV9	-	CASSVESVGGQETQYF	TGTGCCAGCAGCGTAGAATCGGTGGGGGGGCAAGAGACCCAGTACTTC
TRBJ1-2	-	TRBV7-2	-	CASSLEFSDYGYTF	TGTGCCAGCAGCTTAGAGTTTTCGGACTATGGCTACACCTTC
TRBJ2-1	TRBD2	TRBV9	-	CASPKSGRAYNEQFF	TGTGCCAGCCCCAAGAGCGGGAGGGCTTACAATGAGCAGTTCTTC